The rows below give T cell receptor beta chains drawn from one sample of a study of T cell responses to AZD1222 COVID-19 vaccine. Clones were read by immunoSEQ multiplex PCR, and TCRdb kept only the in-frame ones, dropping some. The sample includes approximately 160,000 clones, over 75% of them seen just once. The input for sequencing was peripheral blood, taken on day 0 of AZD1222 vaccination. These receptors were collected from an adult in good health. Each CDR3 is given with its conserved first and last residue. D genes are given only for firm matches. Only some rows state a clone size, as once, few, many or a class for expanded clones.

cdr3_nt cdr3_aa j_call cdr3_length clone_size v_call d_call
TGTGCCAGCAGTCCCTCACGGGAGGAGCAGTACTTC CASSPSREEQYF TRBJ2-7 12 . TRBV12-3/TRBV12-4 .
TGCGCCAGCAGCTCGGGACAGGGGGCGAGAAACTACGAGCAGTACTTC CASSSGQGARNYEQYF TRBJ2-7 16 . TRBV5-1 TRBD1
TGTGCCAGCAACACATCGGACCGATGCTACGAGCAGTACTTC CASNTSDRCYEQYF TRBJ2-7 14 . TRBV3-1/TRBV3-2 .
TGTGCCAGCAGCTCCGGGACAAATAGCAATCAGCCCCAGCATTTT CASSSGTNSNQPQHF TRBJ1-5 15 . TRBV7-9 .
TGCAGTGCTAGTGACGGGCGTAGAATGAACACTGAAGCTTTCTTT CSASDGRRMNTEAFF TRBJ1-1 15 . TRBV20-1 .
TGCAGCGTCTATCCCGGGACAGGGGGAGATGAGCAGTTCTTC CSVYPGTGGDEQFF TRBJ2-1 14 . TRBV29-1 TRBD1
TGTGCCAGCAGTTACGCAGGGACTGAAGCTTTCTTT CASSYAGTEAFF TRBJ1-1 12 . TRBV6-5 .
TGTGCCAGCAGCTTGTCAGCGGGGTACGAGCAGTACTTC CASSLSAGYEQYF TRBJ2-7 13 . TRBV11-3 TRBD2
TGTGCCAGCAGTGACCTAGCCGGGAGCTCCTATAATTCACCCCTCCACTTT CASSDLAGSSYNSPLHF TRBJ1-6 17 . TRBV25-1 .
TGTGCCACCTATAGGACAGGGGGGCCCCGGGGCACTGAAGCTTTCTTT CATYRTGGPRGTEAFF TRBJ1-1 16 . TRBV19 TRBD1
TGTGCCAGCAGCTTGGACCCGTTTGATACGCAGTATTTT CASSLDPFDTQYF TRBJ2-3 13 . TRBV5-5 .
TGTGCCAGCAGGACTCCGACAGGGTACGACACTGAAGCTTTCTTT CASRTPTGYDTEAFF TRBJ1-1 15 . TRBV6-5 TRBD1
TGTGCCAGTAGTATACAGGGAAATTCACCCCTCCACTTT CASSIQGNSPLHF TRBJ1-6 13 . TRBV19 .
TGTGCCAGTAGCCTCCAGGGGGGAGGAACTGAAGCTTTCTTT CASSLQGGGTEAFF TRBJ1-1 14 once TRBV19 TRBD1